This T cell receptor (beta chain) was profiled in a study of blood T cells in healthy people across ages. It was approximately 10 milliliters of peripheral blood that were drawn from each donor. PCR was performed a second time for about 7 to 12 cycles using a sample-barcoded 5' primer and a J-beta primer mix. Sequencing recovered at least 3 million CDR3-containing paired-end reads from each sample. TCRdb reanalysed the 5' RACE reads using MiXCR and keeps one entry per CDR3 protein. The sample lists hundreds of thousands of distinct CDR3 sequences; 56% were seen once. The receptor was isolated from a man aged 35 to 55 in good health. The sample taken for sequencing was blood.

CDR3 coding DNA: TGTGCCAGCAGCGGACGACAGGGGAAAGGCTACGAGCAGTACTTC. Translating gives CASSGRQGKGYEQYF. The V call is TRBV7-2, the J call TRBJ2-7, with 8 bases lining up with TRBD1. The germline V gene encodes CDR1 SGHTA and CDR2 FQGNSA. The CDR3 runs to 15 residues. The ends lost 5 bases at V and 3 bases at J; junction bases unmatched: 9.